These 13 T cell receptor beta chains share one sample of origin, sequenced in a study of long-term antiretroviral therapy in people with HIV. At survey level, the immunoSEQ assay was run in its v3.0 version. Measured with immunoSEQ multiplex PCR; TCRdb has only the in-frame clones, and not every one. The table has tens of thousands of clones, about four fifths seen once. The sample consisted of unsorted PBMCs, taken 0.2 years after starting antiretroviral therapy. Every receptor here comes from a woman aged 25 to 39 with HIV.

The chain recombines TRBV7-9 with TRBJ2-1; 7 bases map to TRBD1. The CDR3 consists of 14 residues. Per germline, CDR1 SEHNR and CDR2 FQNEAQ (reference sequence). J lost 7 bases, V lost 2 bases, and 5 bases had no gene match. The DNA of the CDR3 is TGTGCCAGCAGCTTAACACAGGGGAGAAATGAGCAGTTCTTC. It encodes CASSLTQGRNEQFF.

The chain is built from TRBV2 and TRBJ1-5; D ambiguous. The germline V and J ends were trimmed by 3 bases and 0 bases, with 6 bases remaining between them. This CDR3 comprises 14 residues. The germline CDR1 and CDR2 sequences are SNHLY and FYNNEI. CDR3 DNA sequence: TGTGCCAGCAGTGAGAACTTTAGCAATCAGCCCCAGCATTTT. Protein: CASSENFSNQPQHF.

V is TRBV18 and J is TRBJ1-2, with TRBD1 matching 9 bases. Trimming took 4 bases from V and 7 from J; bases not matched to a gene: 10. CDR3 size: 15 residues. From germline, CDR1 is KGHSH and CDR2 LQKENI. The chain's CDR3 is CASSRQPGQGIGYTF. CDR3 bases: TGTGCCAGCTCACGTCAGCCGGGACAGGGAATTGGCTACACCTTC. Filled out from reference TRBV18 and TRBJ1-2, the complete variable domain reads NAGVMQNPRHLVRRRGQEARLRCSPMKGHSHVYWYRQLPEEGLKFMVYLQKENIIDESGMPKERFSAEFPKEGPSILRIQQVVRGDSAAYFCASSRQPGQGIGYTFGSGTRLTVV.

CDR3 in amino acids: CAWILLRSGGNEQFF. In DNA, the CDR3 is TGTGCCTGGATTCTACTTCGAAGTGGGGGCAATGAGCAGTTCTTC. The chain recombines TRBV30 with TRBJ2-1; possibly TRBD1 or TRBD2 for D (5 bases each). The germline gives CDR1 GTSNPN, CDR2 SVGIG (reference sequence). CDR3 length: 15 amino acids. The V end lost 4 bases, the J end lost 6 bases, and 19 bases lay between the germline ends.

This chain links TRBV30 with TRBJ2-3; 12 bases agree with TRBD2. Looked up from germline, CDR1 is GTSNPN and CDR2 is SVGIG (reference sequence). V was clipped by 1 base and J by 2 bases; unmatched bases: 4. The CDR3 spans 16 residues. CDR3 sequence: CAWSDTSGGNTDTQYF. CDR3 sequence (DNA): TGTGCCTGGAGTGATACTAGCGGGGGGAACACAGATACGCAGTATTTT.

This chain connects TRBV7-9 to TRBJ2-1, with TRBD2 matching over 8 bases. CDR1 is SEHNR and CDR2 is FQNEAQ in the germline V gene (reference sequence). V trimming: 8 bases; J trimming: 7 bases; junction bases outside the gene matches: 19. The CDR3 loop spans 17 amino acids. Written as DNA, the CDR3 is TGTGCCAGCTTACTTCCCTCGGGCAGCGGGGGCATGAATGAGCAGTTCTTC. Its translation: CASLLPSGSGGMNEQFF. Full variable domain (missing parts from reference TRBV7-9 and TRBJ2-1): DTGVSQNPRHKITKRGQNVTFRCDPISEHNRLYWYRQTLGQGPEFLTYFQNEAQLEKSRLLSDRFSAERPKGSFSTLEIQRTEQGDSAMYLCASLLPSGSGGMNEQFFGPGTRLTVL.

The chain is built from TRBV14 and TRBJ2-1; 10 bases map to TRBD1. Germline assignment: CDR1 SGHDN and CDR2 FVKESK. V lost 4 bases and J lost 9; bases outside the gene matches: 6. CDR3 length: 14 residues. The CDR3 DNA reads as TGTGCCAGCAGCCGCCGGGACAGGGGAGGTGAGCAGTTCTTC. Amino acid sequence: CASSRRDRGGEQFF.

This clone has more than one count but fewer than ten. The CDR3 loop reads CASVLTGAGNTIYF. CDR3 nucleotide sequence: TGTGCTAGTGTCCTCACAGGGGCTGGAAACACCATATATTTT. V is TRBV12-5 and J is TRBJ1-3; 7 bases are a match to TRBD1. J gave up 2 bases and V 7 bases, and 5 bases lay outside the gene matches. Germline CDR1 and CDR2: LGHNT and FRNRAP. The CDR3 runs 14 residues. The full variable domain, rest sourced from reference TRBV12-5 and TRBJ1-3, is DARVTQTPRHKVTEMGQEVTMRCQPILGHNTVFWYRQTMMQGLELLAYFRNRAPLDDSGMPKDRFSAEMPDATLATLKIQPSEPRDSAVYFCASVLTGAGNTIYFGEGSWLTVV.

V usage is TRBV10-2 and J usage is TRBJ1-2; D remains ambiguous. Germline CDR1 reads WSHSY; CDR2 reads SAAADI. Trimming took 3 bases from V and 4 from J, leaving 6 bases between them. The CDR3 is 12 amino acids. CDR3 amino acids: CASSEGSYGYTF. The DNA of the CDR3 is TGCGCCAGCAGTGAAGGAAGCTATGGCTACACCTTC.

The V call is TRBV11-2, the J call TRBJ2-7, with D perhaps TRBD2 (6 bases). Germline V gives CDR1 SGHAT, CDR2 FQNNGV. The ends were cut back, 1 base at V and 7 bases at J, with 8 bases in the middle. The CDR3 has 12 amino acids. CDR3 DNA sequence: TGTGCCAGCAGCTTAGTCGGAGGGGAGCAGTACTTC. It translates to CASSLVGGEQYF.

This clone turned up a few times. Other DNA sequences in the sample encode the same CDR3. This chain links TRBV27 with TRBJ1-5; 8 bases line up with TRBD1. V was clipped by 3 bases and J by 6 bases; unmatched bases: 7. This CDR3 is built from 15 residues. Germline values: CDR1 MNHEY, CDR2 SMNVEV (reference sequence). CDR3 loop: CASSFLGQGSQPQHF. The DNA for the CDR3 is TGTGCCAGCAGTTTCCTCGGACAGGGTAGTCAGCCCCAGCATTTT.

The chain combines TRBV5-1 with TRBJ2-7; D is ambiguous. Germline V CDR1 and CDR2: SGHRS, YFSETQ. The CDR3 sequence is 14 residues long. V was clipped by 4 bases and J by 6 bases, with 17 bases between them. The CDR3 protein is CASSLQTGLGEQYF. DNA of the CDR3: TGCGCCAGCAGCCTTCAGACTGGGCTGGGCGAGCAGTACTTC.

The rearrangement links TRBV6-1 to TRBJ1-2, with 9 bases lining up with TRBD1. Trimming at V came to 4 bases and at J to 8 bases, leaving 8 bases not matched to a gene. Per the germline V gene, CDR1 is MNHNS and CDR2 is SASEGT. There are 14 residues in the CDR3. CDR3 bases: TGTGCCAGCAGTGCCCGGACAGGGGCGGGCGGCTACACCTTC. This translates into CASSARTGAGGYTF.